What follows is one TCR beta chain and its context. This sample is drawn from a study of blood T cell repertoires in COVID-19. The overall study: The analysed material was cDNA or gDNA that came from T cells, B-cell-depleted T cells, or PBMCs.

The CDR3 is made up of 17 amino acids. Germline V lookup: CDR1 MDHEN, CDR2 SYDVKM. The V end was cut by 6 bases, the J end by 1 base, with 19 bases between. TCRdb's copy holds only in-frame clones and misses some; the assay was immunoSEQ multiplex PCR. The table records 140,000 to 150,000 clones, about 84% of them present only once. Sequenced sample: peripheral blood. The V gene is TRBV28, the J gene TRBJ2-1, with D possibly matching TRBD1 (6 bases). The source of this sequence is a man in his fifties or sixties with active or convalescent COVID-19. CDR3 amino acids: CASSRNRVRWSYNEQFF. Written as DNA, the CDR3 is TGTGCCAGCAGCCGCAACAGGGTACGGTGGTCCTACAATGAGCAGTTCTTC.